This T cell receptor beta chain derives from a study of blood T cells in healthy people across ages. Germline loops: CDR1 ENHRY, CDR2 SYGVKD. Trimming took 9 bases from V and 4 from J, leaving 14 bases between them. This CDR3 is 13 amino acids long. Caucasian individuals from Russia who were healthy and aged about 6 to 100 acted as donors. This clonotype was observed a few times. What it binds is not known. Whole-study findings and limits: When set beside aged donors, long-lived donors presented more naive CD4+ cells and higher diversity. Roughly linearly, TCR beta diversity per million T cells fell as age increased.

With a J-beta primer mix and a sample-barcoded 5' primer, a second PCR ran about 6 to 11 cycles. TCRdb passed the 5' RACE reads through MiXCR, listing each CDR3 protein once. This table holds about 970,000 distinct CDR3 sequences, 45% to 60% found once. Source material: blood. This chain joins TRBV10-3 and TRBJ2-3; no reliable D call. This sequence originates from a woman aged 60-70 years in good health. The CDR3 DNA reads TGTGCCATAGCCCTTTCTGGGGCAGATACGCAGTATTTT. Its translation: CAIALSGADTQYF.